This T cell receptor beta chain was recovered during a study of T cell responses to AZD1222 COVID-19 vaccine. Findings and limits, study-wide: Samples come after the peak T cell response, not at day 14. Only five or six AZD1222 recipients tested seropositive at baseline. Regions 160-218 and 743-854 held dominance among vaccine-associated CD4 TCRs, which spanned spike. Increases in Spike-specific TCR breadth and depth were seen after two AZD1222 doses.

CDR1 is SGHRS and CDR2 is YFSETQ in the germline V gene. V lost 5 bases and J 5 bases, leaving 11 bases between the germline ends. This CDR3 contains 13 residues. Produced via immunoSEQ multiplex PCR; TCRdb's table is partial and in-frame only. Here the sample spans 55,000 to 80,000 clones, 84% being singletons. This clone was seen only a few times. The antigen is undetermined. The source of this sequence is an adult in good health. V gene TRBV5-1 combines with J gene TRBJ1-5; D gene uncertain. The sample consisted of peripheral blood, taken on day 0 of AZD1222 vaccination. DNA for the CDR3: TGCGCCAGCAGTTCGGACGGATATCAGCCCCAGCATTTT. Protein: CASSSDGYQPQHF. Variable domain in full (rest from reference TRBV5-1 and TRBJ1-5): KAGVTQTPRYLIKTRGQQVTLSCSPISGHRSVSWYQQTPGQGLQFLFEYFSETQRNKGNFPGRFSGRQFSNSRSEMNVSTLELGDSALYLCASSSDGYQPQHFGDGTRLSIL.